The 14 T cell receptor beta chains below were found in one sample sequenced in a study of neurological immune-mediated disorders. Using its own MiXCR run on the 5' RACE reads, TCRdb lists one record per CDR3 protein. The profile covers approximately 74,000 distinct CDR3 sequences, with roughly 5.6% appearing a single time and about 8% taken by the ten largest. Sequencing was carried out using PBMCs. All receptors derive from a man aged 18 to 30 with multiple sclerosis.

This clonotype was seen ten or more times. A much bigger clone sits one base away, suggesting this may be a read error. The rearrangement joins TRBV20-1 to TRBJ2-1, with D uncertain. Germline CDR1 is DFQATT and CDR2 is SNEGSKA (reference sequence). V gave up 3 bases and J gave up 8 bases, with 17 bases separating them. The CDR3 runs to 14 residues. CDR3 protein: CSASFRTGLDEQFF. The DNA for the CDR3 is TGCAGTGCTAGTTTTAGGACCGGCCTCGATGAGCAGTTCTTC.

DNA for the CDR3: TGCAGCGTTGGGGAACAGGGCGGTTCTGGCTACACCTTC. Amino acids: CSVGEQGGSGYTF. This sequence joins TRBV29-1 and TRBJ1-2; maybe TRBD1 (6 bases). Germline V CDR1 and CDR2: SQVTM, ANQGSEA. The V end lost 4 bases, the J end lost 7 bases, and 16 bases lay between the germline ends. The length of the CDR3 is 13 residues.

This clonotype appeared many times. The chain joins TRBV2 to TRBJ2-7; D is unresolved. V was pared by 2 bases and J by 4 bases, with 6 bases between. Germline values: CDR1 SNHLY, CDR2 FYNNEI. The CDR3 contains 12 residues. The DNA of the CDR3 is TGTGCCAGCAGTGAAATCGGGTACGAGCAGTACTTC. Its protein product is CASSEIGYEQYF.

This clonotype occurred many times. The chain has TRBV6-1 and TRBJ2-6; D is ambiguous. The CDR3 contains 17 residues. V shed 1 base and J shed 2 bases, with 12 bases lying between them. Germline V lookup: CDR1 MNHNS, CDR2 SASEGT. CDR3 coding DNA: TGTGCCAGCAGTGAAGGGAGAGTCCGTACTGGGGCCAACGTCCTGACTTTC. It encodes CASSEGRVRTGANVLTF.

The V and J genes are TRBV6-1 and TRBJ1-2, with TRBD1 matching over 8 bases. The CDR3 is 15 amino acids. Germline V gene lookup returns CDR1 MNHNS and CDR2 SASEGT. Trimming took 6 bases from V and 6 from J; bases not matched to a gene: 12. CDR3 nucleotides: TGTGCCAGCAGGGTCTTATCGACAGGGGCGGATGGCTACACCTTC. As protein: CASRVLSTGADGYTF.

At least ten counts were recorded for this clonotype. V usage is TRBV2 and J usage is TRBJ2-2, with 7 bases fitting TRBD1. The CDR3 is 15 residues long. In germline, CDR1 is SNHLY, CDR2 FYNNEI. The junction had 9 bases not matched to a gene; V was cut back by 5 bases and J by 6 bases. Here the CDR3 DNA reads TGTGCCAGCAGTAGGGGGACAGCGGTTGCCGGGGAGCTGTTTTTT. It translates to CASSRGTAVAGELFF.

This clonotype was counted ten times or more. The chain recombines TRBV20-1 with TRBJ2-1; either TRBD1 or TRBD2 may fit D (5 bases each). Trimming took off 2 bases at V and 0 bases at J, with 8 bases between the two ends. CDR1 and CDR2 from the germline V gene are DFQATT and SNEGSKA (reference sequence). The CDR3 sequence is 14 residues long. DNA of the CDR3: TGCAGTGCTAGATTCGGGACCTCCTACAATGAGCAGTTCTTC. Residues: CSARFGTSYNEQFF.

This clonotype was seen ten or more times. V is TRBV7-3 and J is TRBJ2-3; D gene uncertain. Trimming shortened V by 1 base and J by 2 bases, and 4 bases separated the two germline ends. CDR1 and CDR2 from the germline V gene are SGHTA and FQGTGA. The CDR3 is made up of 13 amino acids. CDR3 residues: CASSLIFTDTQYF. CDR3 DNA: TGTGCCAGCAGCTTAATTTTCACAGATACGCAGTATTTT.

This clonotype was observed at least ten times. This chain links TRBV10-3 with TRBJ1-4; D may be TRBD1 (6 bases). This CDR3 region has 14 residues. Germline loops: CDR1 ENHRY, CDR2 SYGVKD. Trimming took off 10 bases at V and 3 bases at J, with 15 bases between the two ends. CDR3 sequence: CATRGGASNEKLFF. CDR3 nucleotide sequence: TGTGCCACCCGCGGGGGGGCTTCTAATGAAAAACTGTTTTTT.

The sample holds many counts of this clonotype. V is TRBV6-5 and J is TRBJ1-1, with TRBD1 identical over 7 bases. The CDR3 has 11 amino acids. From germline, CDR1 is MNHEY and CDR2 SVGAGI. The J segment lost 8 bases and the V segment lost 7 bases, leaving 4 bases of the junction unmatched. The CDR3 DNA reads TGTGCCAGCACATCGACAGGGGAAGCTTTCTTT. Its protein is CASTSTGEAFF.

This clonotype was seen at least ten times. This chain joins TRBV2 and TRBJ2-2, with a tentative D call TRBD1 (7 bases). The CDR3 spans 17 residues. Germline loops: CDR1 SNHLY, CDR2 FYNNEI. Between the trimmed V and J ends, which lost 6 bases and 8 bases, there was a span of 25 bases. The CDR3 DNA reads as TGTGCCAGCAGACTGATCGGGGGACAGAAGCCCATAGGGGAGCTGTTTTTT. This translates into CASRLIGGQKPIGELFF.

This clonotype was detected ten times or more. This chain connects TRBV5-5 to TRBJ1-5; D gene unclear. The CDR3 sequence is 15 residues long. V was pared by 0 bases and J by 7 bases, with 14 bases between. Germline V CDR1 and CDR2: SGHKS, YYEKEE (reference sequence). The DNA of the CDR3 is TGTGCCAGCAGCTTGGGAAGCTTACGATCCCAGCCCCAGCATTTT. Residues: CASSLGSLRSQPQHF.

This clonotype was seen many times. The V gene is TRBV20-1, the J gene TRBJ1-3; D gene uncertain. V was cut by 2 bases and J by 1 base, with 6 bases left in between. Germline V gene lookup returns CDR1 DFQATT and CDR2 SNEGSKA (reference sequence). The length of the CDR3 is 13 residues. The chain's CDR3 is CSARLTSGNTIYF. The CDR3 nucleotides are TGCAGTGCTAGACTTACTTCTGGAAACACCATATATTTT.

There are many counts of this clonotype. The chain links TRBV7-3 to TRBJ2-2, with 7 bases matching TRBD1. The CDR3 spans 18 residues. The germline gives CDR1 SGHTA, CDR2 FQGTGA. V was clipped by 4 bases and J by 3 bases; unmatched bases: 14. The CDR3 here is CASSSPTGPTLDTGELFF. The DNA of the CDR3 is TGTGCCAGCAGCTCACCGACAGGGCCGACCCTTGACACCGGGGAGCTGTTTTTT.